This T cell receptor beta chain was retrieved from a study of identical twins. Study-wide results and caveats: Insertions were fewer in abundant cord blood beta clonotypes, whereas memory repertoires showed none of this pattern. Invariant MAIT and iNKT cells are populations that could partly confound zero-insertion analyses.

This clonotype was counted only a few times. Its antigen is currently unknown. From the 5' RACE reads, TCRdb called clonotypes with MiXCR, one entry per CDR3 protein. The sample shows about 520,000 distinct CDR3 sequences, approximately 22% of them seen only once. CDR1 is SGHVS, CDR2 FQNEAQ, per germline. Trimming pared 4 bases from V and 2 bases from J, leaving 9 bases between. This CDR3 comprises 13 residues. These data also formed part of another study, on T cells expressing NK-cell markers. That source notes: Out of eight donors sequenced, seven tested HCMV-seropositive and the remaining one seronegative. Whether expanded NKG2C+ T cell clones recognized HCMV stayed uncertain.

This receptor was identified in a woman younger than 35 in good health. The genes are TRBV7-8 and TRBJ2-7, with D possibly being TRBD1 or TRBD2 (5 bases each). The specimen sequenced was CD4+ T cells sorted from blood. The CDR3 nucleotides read TGTGCCAGCAGCTCCGGGGCAACCTACGAGCAGTACTTC. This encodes CASSSGATYEQYF.